This T cell receptor (beta chain) was sequenced in a study of type 1 regulatory T cells (dated by TCRdb to 2020 to 2022). General notes on the study: An in vitro protocol by which a Tr1-enriched, alloantigen-specific CD4 T cell product named T-allo10 was generated was characterized in the study. T-allo10 was being evaluated clinically in patients with hematological malignancies who were receiving allogeneic hematopoietic stem cell transplantation.

This clonotype was detected many times. This receptor's antigen is unknown. The record has no base qualities; no much larger clone is one base away. As encoded in the germline V gene, CDR1 is MDHEN while CDR2 is SYDVKM. V and J are trimmed by 5 bases and 10 bases, and the gene matches miss 8 bases of the junction. The CDR3 runs 14 residues from the cysteine to the phenylalanine. Of the read, only the CDR3 DNA is kept; its 42 bases are in frame from base 1. Sequenced using an Illumina MiSeq. TCRdb reprocessing: public reads trimmed at Q25 with fastp, clones called with MiXCR, in-frame beta chains kept. Rows with a matching CDR3 protein are joined into one entry that keeps the most common DNA and genes. Present in this sample are 12,000 to 15,000 distinct CDR3 sequences, roughly an eighth of which were seen just once. 15% of the sample is held by the ten biggest clonotypes.

The material sequenced was cultured T cells, either the whole culture or a sorted T cell fraction (not recorded which). The chain uses TRBV28 and TRBJ1-6; a stretch of 7 junction bases matches TRBD1. The TCR sequence derives from a human donor in good health. This receptor carries the CDR3 CASSPPQGRSPLHF. The nucleotide sequence reads TGTGCCAGCAGTCCTCCACAGGGGAGATCACCCCTCCACTTT.